Listed here are 25 T cell receptor beta chains from one sample, sequenced in a study of CD8 T cells in Susac syndrome. Reverse transcription of 0.5 to 1 ug RNA was performed with random hexamers. MiXCR, applied by TCRdb to the immunoSEQ multiplex PCR reads, yields one record per CDR3 protein. The sample lists more than 95,000 distinct CDR3 sequences; approximately 93% were seen once. The specimen was CD8+ T cells from PBMCs. These receptors were taken from a human donor with multiple sclerosis.

The J gene is TRBJ2-7, the V gene TRBV5-4; D possibly uses TRBD1 or TRBD2 (6 bases each). Germline assignment: CDR1 SGHNT and CDR2 YYREEE (reference sequence). This CDR3 comprises 16 residues. V lost 1 base, J lost 0 bases, and 14 bases lay in between. DNA for the CDR3: TGTGCCAGCAGCTTGTCTAACGGGGGCTACTCCTACGAGCAGTACTTC. Its protein is CASSLSNGGYSYEQYF.

The chain combines TRBV5-4 with TRBJ2-1; 9 nucleotides align to TRBD2. Trimming cost V 5 bases and J 4 bases; bases outside gene matches: 1. The CDR3 has 13 amino acids. Germline CDR1 is SGHNT and CDR2 is YYREEE (reference sequence). Here the CDR3 DNA reads TGTGCCAGCAGGCGGGAGGGTTACAATGAGCAGTTCTTC. Translated, it gives CASRREGYNEQFF.

V usage is TRBV19 and J usage is TRBJ2-1, with 8 bases fitting TRBD2. The CDR3 spans 15 residues. The germline CDR1 and CDR2 sequences are LNHDA and SQIVND (reference sequence). Trimming took 1 base from V and 4 from J; bases not matched to a gene: 3. Written as DNA, the CDR3 is TGTGCCAGTAGTATAGGGGCGGGGGGTTACAATGAGCAGTTCTTC. This translates into CASSIGAGGYNEQFF.

The chain has TRBV27 and TRBJ1-6, with TRBD1 as a possible D gene (5 bases). V was shortened by 7 bases and J by 2 bases, with 12 bases between the two germline ends. Germline V lookup: CDR1 MNHEY, CDR2 SMNVEV (reference sequence). CDR3 length: 15 amino acids. Written as DNA, the CDR3 is TGTGCCAGCACCTCTGGGGGACCCTATAATTCACCCCTCCACTTT. As protein: CASTSGGPYNSPLHF.

The V call is TRBV4-1, the J call TRBJ2-3, with TRBD1 matching 8 bases. CDR1 and CDR2 from the germline V gene are MGHRA and YSYEKL. The CDR3 has 15 amino acids. J lost 7 bases, V lost 0 bases, and 6 bases had no gene match. The DNA for the CDR3 is TGCGCCAGCAGCCAAGAGGCAGGGGGCGCTTATACGCAGTATTTT. Protein product: CASSQEAGGAYTQYF.

This clonotype came up once. The V call is TRBV6-1, the J call TRBJ2-7; no reliable D call. Germline CDR1 MNHNS, CDR2 SASEGT. Between the trimmed V and J ends, which lost 4 bases and 3 bases, there was a span of 13 bases. This CDR3 is 14 amino acids long. DNA for the CDR3: TGTGCCAGCAGTGTTGGCGGATTGGGCTACGAGCAGTACTTC. As protein: CASSVGGLGYEQYF.

The chain's CDR3 is CASNLRQDTYEQYV. Written as DNA, the CDR3 is TGTGCCAGCAACTTGCGACAGGACACCTACGAGCAGTACGTC. This chain joins TRBV6-6 and TRBJ2-7, with D perhaps TRBD1 (6 bases). V was cut by 7 bases and J by 2 bases, with 15 bases left in between. CDR3 length: 14 amino acids. Germline values: CDR1 MNHNY, CDR2 SVGAGI (reference sequence).

This clonotype was recorded only once. The chain has TRBV4-1 and TRBJ1-3, with a possible D match to TRBD1 (5 bases). This CDR3 spans 15 amino acids. V lost 4 bases, J lost 2 bases, and 12 bases lay in between. Germline CDR1 MGHRA, CDR2 YSYEKL. The CDR3 spells CASSRRQQPGNTIYF. The CDR3 DNA reads as TGCGCCAGCAGCCGCCGACAGCAACCTGGAAACACCATATATTTT.

The chain is built from TRBV9 and TRBJ2-2; D is perhaps TRBD2 (11 bases). Germline V gives CDR1 SGDLS, CDR2 YYNGEE. V was clipped by 3 bases and J by 4 bases, with 40 bases between them. The CDR3 has 24 residues. The CDR3 coding sequence is TGTGCCAGCAGCGGCAACCCCGGGACAGGGGCCTCCGGGCTAGCGGGGGGTCGCACCGGGGAGCTGTTTTTT. This codes for CASSGNPGTGASGLAGGRTGELFF.

CDR3 amino acids: CASSLGLRPEQFF. Here the CDR3 DNA reads TGTGCCAGCAGCTTAGGACTCCGACCCGAGCAGTTCTTC. The chain employs TRBV7-9 and TRBJ2-1; no definite D call. V lost 1 base, J lost 10 bases, and 11 bases lay in between. The CDR3 loop spans 13 amino acids. From germline, CDR1 is SEHNR and CDR2 FQNEAQ (reference sequence).

CDR3 sequence reads: CASSQMGLAGYNEQFF. CDR3 nucleotides: TGTGCCAGCAGCCAGATGGGACTAGCGGGGTACAATGAGCAGTTCTTC. The chain links TRBV14 to TRBJ2-1; 13 positions match TRBD2. The V gene's germline CDR1 is SGHDN and CDR2 FVKESK. CDR3 length equals 16 residues. V was clipped by 3 bases and J by 4 bases; unmatched bases: 3.

The chain uses TRBV4-1 and TRBJ2-5; 8 nucleotides align to TRBD1. Germline trimming cut 4 bases from V and 2 bases from J; bases unmatched to any gene: 3. Looked up from germline, CDR1 is MGHRA and CDR2 is YSYEKL. The CDR3 is made up of 14 amino acids. The CDR3 DNA is TGCGCCAGCAGCCTTTGGACAGGGCAAGAGACCCAGTACTTC. Its protein product is CASSLWTGQETQYF.

This rearrangement joins TRBV3-1 to TRBJ1-1; D perhaps matches TRBD1 (5 bases). V dropped 5 bases and J dropped 8 bases, with 24 bases sitting between them. CDR3 length equals 16 residues. Germline V gene sequence: CDR1 LGHDT, CDR2 YNNKEL (reference sequence). CDR3 sequence (DNA): TGTGCCAGCAGCGCGCGGACGGGGGGATTTCCCCCCGAAGCTTTCTTT. This encodes CASSARTGGFPPEAFF.

This clonotype was counted only a few times. The genes are TRBV7-9 and TRBJ2-3; TRBD1 is a possible D gene (5 bases). The germline gives CDR1 SEHNR, CDR2 FQNEAQ (reference sequence). The CDR3 totals 13 residues. V gave up 5 bases and J gave up 6 bases, with 12 bases separating them. CDR3 sequence: CASSPGNFDTQYF. CDR3 in DNA: TGTGCCAGCAGCCCAGGGAACTTCGATACGCAGTATTTT.

The V call is TRBV6-2 or TRBV6-3, the J call TRBJ2-7; D remains unclear. V was clipped by 2 bases and J by 7 bases, with 9 bases between them. The CDR3 consists of 12 residues. Germline V CDR1 and CDR2: MNHEY, SVGEGT. For the CDR3, the DNA is TGTGCCAGCAGTTACCAGGTCGGAGAGCAGTACTTC. It is translated as CASSYQVGEQYF.

This chain connects TRBV6-5 to TRBJ2-1; 11 bases fit TRBD2. Looked up from germline, CDR1 is MNHEY and CDR2 is SVGAGI. Trimming at V came to 0 bases and at J to 4 bases, leaving 8 bases not matched to a gene. This CDR3 has 18 amino acids. CDR3: CASSYSALAGERYNEQFF. CDR3 sequence (DNA): TGTGCCAGCAGTTACTCCGCACTAGCGGGAGAAAGGTACAATGAGCAGTTCTTC.

The rearrangement uses TRBV10-3 and TRBJ2-3, with a tentative D call TRBD1 (6 bases). Germline V lookup: CDR1 ENHRY, CDR2 SYGVKD. The CDR3 is 15 amino acids. V was trimmed by 6 bases and J by 4 bases, leaving 17 bases between them. CDR3 protein: CAIRVSTGNSDTQYF. The CDR3 DNA sequence: TGTGCCATCAGGGTGTCTACAGGGAATTCAGATACGCAGTATTTT.

The chain has TRBV20-1 and TRBJ2-5; tentatively, D is TRBD1 (5 bases). Germline assignment: CDR1 DFQATT and CDR2 SNEGSKA (reference sequence). V was trimmed by 2 bases and J by 4 bases, leaving 17 bases between them. The CDR3 extends over 15 amino acids. CDR3 sequence reads: CSARPQGALGETQYF. The CDR3 DNA follows: TGCAGTGCTAGACCACAAGGGGCTCTGGGAGAGACCCAGTACTTC.

The rearrangement uses TRBV9 and TRBJ1-5; D may be TRBD1 (5 bases). CDR1 is SGDLS and CDR2 is YYNGEE in the germline V gene. CDR3 length: 15 residues. The V gene lost 0 bases and the J gene lost 3 bases, with 10 bases spanning the gap. The CDR3 bases are TGTGCCAGCAGCGTAGGTCGGGACCCCAATCAGCCCCAGCATTTT. Protein: CASSVGRDPNQPQHF. Full variable domain (rest looked up from reference TRBV9 and TRBJ1-5): DSGVTQTPKHLITATGQRVTLRCSPRSGDLSVYWYQQSLDQGLQFLIQYYNGEERAKGNILERFSAQQFPDLHSELNLSSLELGDSALYFCASSVGRDPNQPQHFGDGTRLSIL.

This chain uses TRBV20-1 with TRBJ1-5; 7 positions agree with TRBD1. V lost 5 bases and J lost 2; bases outside the gene matches: 9. Germline V gene lookup returns CDR1 DFQATT and CDR2 SNEGSKA (reference sequence). This CDR3 is built from 15 residues. CDR3 bases: TGCAGTGCTGGCGAGACAGGGATGGGCAATCAGCCCCAGCATTTT. Its translation: CSAGETGMGNQPQHF.

This clonotype was detected once. This chain connects TRBV7-2 to TRBJ2-7; 8 bases match TRBD1. With V trimmed by 0 bases and J by 3 bases, 4 bases remained unmatched. Germline V CDR1 and CDR2: SGHTA, FQGNSA. This CDR3 comprises 15 residues. CDR3 loop: CASSLAGQGIYEQYF. The CDR3 nucleotides read TGTGCCAGCAGCTTAGCAGGACAGGGAATCTACGAGCAGTACTTC.

This clonotype was picked up one time. The gene calls are TRBV7-9 and TRBJ2-1; D is uncertain. The CDR3 sequence is 13 residues long. Germline-derived CDR1 and CDR2 are SEHNR and FQNEAQ (reference sequence). V was pared by 2 bases and J by 5 bases, with 7 bases between. CDR3 sequence reads: CASSLKRDNEQFF. CDR3 coding DNA: TGTGCCAGCAGCTTAAAACGGGACAATGAGCAGTTCTTC. The variable domain in full, with the rest retrieved from reference TRBV7-9 and TRBJ2-1, is DTGVSQNPRHKITKRGQNVTFRCDPISEHNRLYWYRQTLGQGPEFLTYFQNEAQLEKSRLLSDRFSAERPKGSFSTLEIQRTEQGDSAMYLCASSLKRDNEQFFGPGTRLTVL.

The chain uses TRBV18 and TRBJ2-7, with D maybe TRBD1 (6 bases). Per germline, CDR1 KGHSH and CDR2 LQKENI. CDR3 length equals 17 residues. The V gene lost 4 bases and the J gene lost 0 bases, with 19 bases spanning the gap. CDR3 sequence (DNA): TGTGCCAGCTCACTACTGGTTCACCGGGACACCTCCTACGAGCAGTACGTC. Protein product: CASSLLVHRDTSYEQYV.

The chain links TRBV4-1 to TRBJ1-2, with D unclear. Trimming took off 2 bases at V and 4 bases at J, with 14 bases between the two ends. The V gene's germline CDR1 is MGHRA and CDR2 YSYEKL. The CDR3 contains 15 residues. CDR3 sequence (DNA): TGCGCCAGCAGCCAACCTGAGGCTGGGATCTATGGCTACACCTTC. Protein: CASSQPEAGIYGYTF.

This chain links TRBV2 with TRBJ2-7; D ambiguous. CDR1 and CDR2 from the germline V gene are SNHLY and FYNNEI. Between the trimmed V and J ends, which lost 2 bases and 2 bases, there was a span of 7 bases. The CDR3 runs to 13 residues. This CDR3 reads CASSERRTYEQYF. CDR3 in DNA: TGTGCCAGCAGTGAACGGCGGACCTACGAGCAGTACTTC. The variable domain in full, with the rest retrieved from reference TRBV2 and TRBJ2-7, is EPEVTQTPSHQVTQMGQEVILRCVPISNHLYFYWYRQILGQKVEFLVSFYNNEISEKSEIFDDQFSVERPDGSNFTLKIRSTKLEDSAMYFCASSERRTYEQYFGPGTRLTVT.